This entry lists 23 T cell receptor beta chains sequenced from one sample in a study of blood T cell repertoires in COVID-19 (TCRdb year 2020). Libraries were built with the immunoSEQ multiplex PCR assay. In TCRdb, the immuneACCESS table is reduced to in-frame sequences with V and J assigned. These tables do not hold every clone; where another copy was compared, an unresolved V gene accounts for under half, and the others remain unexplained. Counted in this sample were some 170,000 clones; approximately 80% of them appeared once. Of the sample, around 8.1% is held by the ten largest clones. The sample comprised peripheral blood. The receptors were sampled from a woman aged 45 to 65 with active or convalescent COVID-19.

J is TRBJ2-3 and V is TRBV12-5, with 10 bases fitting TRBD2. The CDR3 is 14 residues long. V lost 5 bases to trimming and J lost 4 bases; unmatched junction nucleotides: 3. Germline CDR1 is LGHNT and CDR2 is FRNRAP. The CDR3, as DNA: TGTGCTAGTGGTCGTGGACTAGCGGCAGATACGCAGTATTTT. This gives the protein CASGRGLAADTQYF.

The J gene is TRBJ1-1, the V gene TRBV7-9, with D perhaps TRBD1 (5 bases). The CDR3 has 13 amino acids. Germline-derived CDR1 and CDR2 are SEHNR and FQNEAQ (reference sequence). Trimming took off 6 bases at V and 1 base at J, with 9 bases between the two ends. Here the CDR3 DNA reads TGTGCCAGCAGTAGGGGCGGGAACACTGAAGCTTTCTTT. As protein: CASSRGGNTEAFF.

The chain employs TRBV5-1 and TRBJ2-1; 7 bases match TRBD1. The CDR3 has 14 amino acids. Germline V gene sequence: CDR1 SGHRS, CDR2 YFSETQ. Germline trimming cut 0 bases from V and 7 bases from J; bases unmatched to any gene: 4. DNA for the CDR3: TGCGCCAGCAGCTTGGCGGGACAGCAGAATGAGCAGTTCTTC. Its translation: CASSLAGQQNEQFF.

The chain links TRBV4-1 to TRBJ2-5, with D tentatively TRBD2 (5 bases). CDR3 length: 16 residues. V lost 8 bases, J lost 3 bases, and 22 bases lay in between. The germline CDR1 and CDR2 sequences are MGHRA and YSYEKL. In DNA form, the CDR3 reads TGCGCCAGCGAGAGGGTAGGGCTCCCAAAAAAAGAGACCCAGTACTTC. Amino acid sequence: CASERVGLPKKETQYF.

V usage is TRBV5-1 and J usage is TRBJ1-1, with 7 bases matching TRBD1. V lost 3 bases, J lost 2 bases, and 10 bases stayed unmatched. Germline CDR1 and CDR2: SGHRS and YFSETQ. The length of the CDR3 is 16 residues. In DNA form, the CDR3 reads TGCGCCAGCAGCTCGGAAGCCGGGACAGTCAACACTGAAGCTTTCTTT. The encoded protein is CASSSEAGTVNTEAFF.

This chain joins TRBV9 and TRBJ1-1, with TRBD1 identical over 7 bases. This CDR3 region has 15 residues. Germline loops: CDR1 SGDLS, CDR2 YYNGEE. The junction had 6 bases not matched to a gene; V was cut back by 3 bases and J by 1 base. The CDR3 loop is CASSATGVRNTEAFF. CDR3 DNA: TGTGCCAGCAGCGCTACAGGGGTCCGGAACACTGAAGCTTTCTTT.

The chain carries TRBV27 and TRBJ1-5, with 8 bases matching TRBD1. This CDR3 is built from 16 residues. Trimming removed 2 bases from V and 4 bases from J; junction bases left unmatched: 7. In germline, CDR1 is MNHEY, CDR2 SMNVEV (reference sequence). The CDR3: CASSLNGQGGNQPQHF. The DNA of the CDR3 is TGTGCCAGCAGTTTAAATGGACAGGGAGGGAATCAGCCCCAGCATTTT.

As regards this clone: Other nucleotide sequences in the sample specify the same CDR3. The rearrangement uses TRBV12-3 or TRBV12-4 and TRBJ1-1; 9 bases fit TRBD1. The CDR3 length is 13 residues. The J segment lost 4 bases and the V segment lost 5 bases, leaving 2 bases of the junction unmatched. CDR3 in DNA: TGTGCCAGCAGTAGACAGGGGGGCACTGAAGCTTTCTTT. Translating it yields CASSRQGGTEAFF.

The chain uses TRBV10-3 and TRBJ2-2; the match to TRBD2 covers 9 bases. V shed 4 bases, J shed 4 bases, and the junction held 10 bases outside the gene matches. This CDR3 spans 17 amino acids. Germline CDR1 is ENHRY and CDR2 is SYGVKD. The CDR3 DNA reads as TGTGCCATCAGTGGACTAGCGGCAAAGGGGGGCACCGGGGAGCTGTTTTTT. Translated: CAISGLAAKGGTGELFF.

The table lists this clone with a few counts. In nucleotides, the CDR3 is TGTGCCAGCACCTCAGACAGCTATATCGGCTACACCTTC. Translating it yields CASTSDSYIGYTF. The rearrangement joins TRBV6-5 to TRBJ1-2, with D possibly TRBD1 on 5 matching bases. This CDR3 has 13 residues. Germline CDR1 and CDR2: MNHEY and SVGAGI. V dropped 7 bases and J dropped 8 bases, with 17 bases sitting between them.

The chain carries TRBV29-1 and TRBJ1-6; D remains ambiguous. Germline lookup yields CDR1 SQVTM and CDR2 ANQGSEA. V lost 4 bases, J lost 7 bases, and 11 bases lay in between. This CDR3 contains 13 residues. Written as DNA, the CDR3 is TGCAGCGTTGTTGGCAATTGGAATTCACCCCTCCACTTT. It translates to CSVVGNWNSPLHF. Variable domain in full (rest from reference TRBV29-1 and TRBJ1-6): SAVISQKPSRDICQRGTSLTIQCQVDSQVTMMFWYRQQPGQSLTLIATANQGSEATYESGFVIDKFPISRPNLTFSTLTVSNMSPEDSSIYLCSVVGNWNSPLHFGNGTRLTVT.

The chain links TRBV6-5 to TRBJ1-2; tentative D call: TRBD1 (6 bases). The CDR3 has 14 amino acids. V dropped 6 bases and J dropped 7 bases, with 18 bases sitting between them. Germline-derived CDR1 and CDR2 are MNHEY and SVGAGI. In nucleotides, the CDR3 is TGTGCCAGCAGCGCGAGGGCAGGGGATAGTGGCTACACCTTC. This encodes CASSARAGDSGYTF.

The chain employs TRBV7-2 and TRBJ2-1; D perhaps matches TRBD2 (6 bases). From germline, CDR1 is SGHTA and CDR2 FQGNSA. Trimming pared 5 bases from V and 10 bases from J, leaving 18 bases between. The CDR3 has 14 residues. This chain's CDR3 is CASSLQRSLAEQFF. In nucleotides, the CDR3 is TGTGCCAGCAGCCTCCAACGGTCGCTAGCGGAGCAGTTCTTC.

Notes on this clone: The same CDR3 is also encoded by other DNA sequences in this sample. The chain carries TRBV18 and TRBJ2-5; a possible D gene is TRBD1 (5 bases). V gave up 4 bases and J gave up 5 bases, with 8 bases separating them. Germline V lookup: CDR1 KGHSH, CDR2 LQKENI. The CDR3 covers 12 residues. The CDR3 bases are TGTGCCAGCTCACGCCCAGGGGAGACCCAGTACTTC. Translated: CASSRPGETQYF. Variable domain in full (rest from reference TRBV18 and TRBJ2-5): NAGVMQNPRHLVRRRGQEARLRCSPMKGHSHVYWYRQLPEEGLKFMVYLQKENIIDESGMPKERFSAEFPKEGPSILRIQQVVRGDSAAYFCASSRPGETQYFGPGTRLLVL.

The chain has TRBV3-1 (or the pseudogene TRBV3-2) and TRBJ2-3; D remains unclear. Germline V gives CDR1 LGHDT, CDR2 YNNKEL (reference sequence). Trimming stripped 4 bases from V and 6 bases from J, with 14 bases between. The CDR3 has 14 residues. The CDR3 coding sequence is TGTGCCAGCAGCCCGACCCAACGGCGGGATACGCAGTATTTT. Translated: CASSPTQRRDTQYF.

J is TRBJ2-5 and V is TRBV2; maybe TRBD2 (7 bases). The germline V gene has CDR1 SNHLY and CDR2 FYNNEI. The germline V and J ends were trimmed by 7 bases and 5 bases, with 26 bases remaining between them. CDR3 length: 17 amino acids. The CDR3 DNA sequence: TGTGCCAGCACTAAACGGGGGCTAGCGGAGGGGAGGGAGACCCAGTACTTC. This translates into CASTKRGLAEGRETQYF.

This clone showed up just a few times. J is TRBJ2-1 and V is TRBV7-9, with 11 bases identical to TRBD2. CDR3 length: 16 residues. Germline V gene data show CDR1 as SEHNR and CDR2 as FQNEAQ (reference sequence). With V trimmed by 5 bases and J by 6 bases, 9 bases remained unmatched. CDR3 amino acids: CASSPRLAGGFNEQFF. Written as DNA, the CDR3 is TGTGCCAGCAGCCCCAGGCTAGCGGGAGGTTTCAATGAGCAGTTCTTC.

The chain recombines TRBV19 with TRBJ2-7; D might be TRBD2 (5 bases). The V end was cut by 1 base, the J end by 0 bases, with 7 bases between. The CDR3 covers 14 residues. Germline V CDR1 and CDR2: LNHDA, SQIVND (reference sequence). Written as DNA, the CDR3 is TGTGCCAGTAGTATAGCCCGGGACTCCTACGAGCAGTACTTC. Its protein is CASSIARDSYEQYF.

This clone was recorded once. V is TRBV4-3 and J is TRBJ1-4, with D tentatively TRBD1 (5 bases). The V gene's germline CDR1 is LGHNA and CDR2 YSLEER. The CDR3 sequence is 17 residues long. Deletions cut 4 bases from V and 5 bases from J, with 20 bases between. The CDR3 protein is CASSRRTGGTVNEKLFF. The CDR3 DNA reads TGCGCCAGCAGCCGCAGAACGGGCGGGACGGTCAATGAAAAACTGTTTTTT.

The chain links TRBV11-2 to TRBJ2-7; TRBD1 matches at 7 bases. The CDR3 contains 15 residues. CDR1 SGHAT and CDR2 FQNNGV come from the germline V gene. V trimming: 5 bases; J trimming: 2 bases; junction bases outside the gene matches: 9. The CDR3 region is CASSQGWTGTYEQYF. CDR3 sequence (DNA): TGTGCCAGCAGCCAGGGGTGGACAGGTACCTACGAGCAGTACTTC.

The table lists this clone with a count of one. The CDR3 loop reads CASSQDLAGHRGYTF. The CDR3, as DNA: TGTGCCAGCAGCCAAGATCTCGCAGGGCATCGTGGCTACACCTTC. The chain has TRBV4-2 and TRBJ1-2; D might be TRBD1 (5 bases). The V gene's germline CDR1 is LGHNA and CDR2 YNFKEQ. This CDR3 has 15 amino acids. V was clipped by 0 bases and J by 7 bases, with 15 bases between them.

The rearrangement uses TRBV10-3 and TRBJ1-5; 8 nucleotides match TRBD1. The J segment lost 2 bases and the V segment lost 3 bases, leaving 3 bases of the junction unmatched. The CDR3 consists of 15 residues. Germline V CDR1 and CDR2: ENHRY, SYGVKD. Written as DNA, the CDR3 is TGTGCCATCAGTGAAGACAGGGGTGGCAATCAGCCCCAGCATTTT. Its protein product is CAISEDRGGNQPQHF.

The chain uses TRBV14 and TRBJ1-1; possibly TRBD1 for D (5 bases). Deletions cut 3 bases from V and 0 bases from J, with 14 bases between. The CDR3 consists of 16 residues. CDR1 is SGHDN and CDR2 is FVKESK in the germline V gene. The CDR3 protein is CASSHLGGGVNTEAFF. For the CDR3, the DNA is TGTGCCAGCAGCCACCTCGGTGGGGGGGTGAACACTGAAGCTTTCTTT.